This TCR beta chain was sequenced for a study of vaccination and CD4 T cells after COVID-19. About the study: Stimulation used overlapping spike peptides from SARS-CoV-2, HCoV-NL63, HCoV-OC43 and HCoV-229E.

This clonotype was found a few times. The antigen remains undetermined. Regarding treatment: roughly nine-day PBMC culture with coronavirus spike peptide pools or control peptides (ViraFEST assay). Antigen-specific T cell expansion with peptide pools preceded TCR sequencing in the ViraFEST approach. The culture of about 2 million PBMCs per well included approximately 10 IU/ml IL-2 and 8.5 to 10 ug/ml peptide pools. Study conclusions and caveats: Recorded median SARS-CoV-2-reactive clonotype numbers increased from about 20 to 38 without reaching significance.

Scientists ran DNA taken from cultured CD4+ T cells through the Oncomine TCR Beta short-read assay for sequencing. TCRdb called the PCR reads again in MiXCR, with one record for every CDR3 protein. The data contain roughly 20,000 distinct CDR3 sequences, more than 40% of them seen just once; the ten biggest clones take up about 4%. V was trimmed by 0 bases and J by 10 bases, leaving 12 bases between them. CDR1 and CDR2 from the germline V gene are ENHRY and SYGVKD. The CDR3 has 13 residues. The chain employs TRBV10-3 and TRBJ1-1; tentative D call: TRBD1 (6 bases). The sequence derives from a human donor who had recovered from COVID-19. The source was CD4+ T cells from blood, cultured in vitro, collected before SARS-CoV-2 vaccination. CDR3 DNA: TGTGCCATCAGTGAGTCTGGGGGCTGGGGAGCTTTCTTT. Translation: CAISESGGWGAFF.